A selection of T cell receptor beta chains follows, all from one sample in a study of radiotherapy plus CTLA-4 blockade in lung cancer. The protocol was immunoSEQ multiplex PCR, while the TCRdb copy is restricted to in-frame clones and leaves out a portion. The sample has tens of thousands of clones; about 78% are singletons. This sample comprised peripheral blood, obtained from a patient treated with radiotherapy plus ipilimumab. The receptors here all came from a human donor with non-small cell lung cancer who had stable disease on radiotherapy plus ipilimumab. The CDR3 runs from the conserved cysteine through the conserved F or W. The order of the fields is V gene, CDR3 protein.

v_call: TRBV6-5
cdr3_aa: CASSYDSNTEAFF

v_call: TRBV6-5
cdr3_aa: CASRKPGYEQYF

v_call: TRBV6-6
cdr3_aa: CASRTPGGRTGELFF

v_call: TRBV7-9
cdr3_aa: CASSLDSNQPQHF

v_call: TRBV27
cdr3_aa: CASSLGIGSYNEQFF

v_call: TRBV29-1
cdr3_aa: CSAGMVNYGYTF

v_call: TRBV4-1
cdr3_aa: CASSPGPPRLRNSPLHF

v_call: TRBV5-1
cdr3_aa: CASGPTGRGELFF

v_call: TRBV10-3
cdr3_aa: CAIRPRRDTEAFF

v_call: TRBV9
cdr3_aa: CASSGLAGGQSTGELFF

v_call: TRBV4-1
cdr3_aa: CASSQPPWDVRYNEQFF

v_call: TRBV7-3
cdr3_aa: CASSAGTTTDTQYF

v_call: TRBV10-2
cdr3_aa: CASSEPATNTEAFF

v_call: TRBV29-1
cdr3_aa: CSGRENTEAFF

v_call: TRBV7-2
cdr3_aa: CASSFGTGTGYTF

v_call: TRBV7-9
cdr3_aa: CASSGGRRMNTEAFF

v_call: TRBV5-1
cdr3_aa: CASKMGWDSEAFF

v_call: TRBV5-6
cdr3_aa: CASSLPSYGRGENTIYF

v_call: TRBV4-3
cdr3_aa: CASSQVSGLSGANVLTF

v_call: TRBV6-5
cdr3_aa: CASSLPGGIGGYTF

v_call: TRBV28
cdr3_aa: CASSRPPFGLTVNTGELFF

v_call: TRBV7-9
cdr3_aa: CAIRGTGNTIYF

v_call: TRBV11-2
cdr3_aa: CASSLERTGRETQYF

v_call: TRBV10-3
cdr3_aa: CAIAPERSGNTIYF

v_call: TRBV6-5
cdr3_aa: CASRPQGAGGYTF

v_call: TRBV5-5
cdr3_aa: CASSLNRGLGQPQHF

v_call: TRBV6-5
cdr3_aa: CASRATDGNQPQHF

v_call: TRBV15
cdr3_aa: CATSRDTGASTDTQYF

v_call: TRBV28
cdr3_aa: CASNKEGRGEGYTF

v_call: TRBV7-2
cdr3_aa: CASSSSRSTEAFF

v_call: TRBV11-2
cdr3_aa: CASSPIDRFTEAFF